Below, one TCR beta chain is given with its context. This record comes from a study of blood T cell repertoires in COVID-19. Turning to the study itself: Samples taken during acute and convalescent COVID-19 were collected in the United States, Italy and Spain. The cDNA or gDNA used as material had been derived from T cells, B-cell-depleted T cells, or PBMCs.

Per the study methods: It was from reference gene primer amplification that nucleated cell counts were estimated. This table comes from immunoSEQ multiplex PCR, and its TCRdb copy is limited to in-frame clones, with some not included. That table is the source of V, J and clone size, and D and trimming were worked out from the DNA. In the table there are around 340,000 clones, 65% to 90% of which are singletons. The CDR3 sequence is 14 residues long. The V and J ends lost 2 bases and 0 bases respectively, with 7 bases between them. The germline V gene has CDR1 KGHSH and CDR2 LQKENI. Participants spanned ages about 18 to 95 years and resided in around 25 US areas.

Sequencing used PBMCs or T cells enriched from blood (not recorded which). The TCR sequence derives from a woman aged 40 to 55 with acute COVID-19. The V call is TRBV18, the J call TRBJ1-1, with D hard to call. CDR3 residues: CASSPYLMNTEAFF. DNA of the CDR3: TGTGCCAGCTCACCATACCTAATGAACACTGAAGCTTTCTTT.